This T cell receptor (beta chain) was captured in a study of T cells after yellow fever vaccination. Notes on the study in general: Some clonotypes were seen in both the CD4 and the CD8 compartments. These made up a small share and likely arose from convergent recombination.

This clonotype was counted between two and nine times. Its antigen is undetermined. TCRdb re-called the 5' RACE reads with MiXCR, one entry per CDR3 protein. The table includes a few hundred thousand distinct CDR3 sequences, approximately 6.8% detected once. Germline values: CDR1 SGDLS, CDR2 YYNGEE. The V end lost 3 bases, the J end lost 3 bases, and 18 bases lay between the germline ends. There are 17 residues in the CDR3. The source was CD4+ T cells sorted from PBMCs, collected on the day of the yellow fever booster vaccination. The chain joins TRBV9 to TRBJ2-2; D might be TRBD2 (6 bases). The TCR comes from a man aged 30 to 45 who received the YFV17D yellow fever vaccine. CDR3 nucleotides: TGTGCCAGCAGCGCCTTAGCGGACCCAGGTGACACCGGGGAGCTGTTTTTT. It yields the protein CASSALADPGDTGELFF.